A selection of T cell receptor beta chains follows, all from one sample in a study of blood T cells in healthy people across ages. Using its own MiXCR run on the 5' RACE reads, TCRdb lists one record per CDR3 protein. Among roughly 800,000 distinct CDR3 sequences, 55% to 75% were seen once, and the ten largest hold about 20%. The specimen sequenced was blood. These receptor sequences come from a young man in good health. The CDR3 runs from the conserved cysteine through the conserved F or W. The D gene is left open where the match is weak. Size is omitted from some rows. Given values are once, few, many or a class for expanded clones.

D	size	J	V	CDR3	DNA
TRBD1	.	TRBJ1-6	TRBV6-6	CASSYPGGDSPLHF	TGTGCCAGCAGTTACCCAGGGGGAGATTCACCCCTCCACTTT
TRBD2	.	TRBJ2-7	TRBV28	CAKNGWAGGPHEQYF	TGTGCCAAAAACGGTTGGGCGGGAGGGCCCCACGAGCAGTACTTC
.	.	TRBJ2-7	TRBV29-1	CSVEGTEGLHSYEQYF	TGCAGCGTTGAAGGGACAGAGGGACTACACTCCTACGAGCAGTACTTC
.	.	TRBJ2-5	TRBV18	CASSPLERETQYF	TGTGCCAGCTCACCATTGGAGCGGGAGACCCAGTACTTC
.	.	TRBJ2-2	TRBV29-1	CSGRQSNTGELFF	TGCAGCGGTCGACAGTCGAACACCGGGGAGCTGTTTTTT
TRBD2	.	TRBJ2-4	TRBV29-1	CSAKRGTSGRVANIQYF	TGCAGCGCCAAACGCGGGACTAGCGGGAGGGTCGCTAACATTCAGTACTTC
TRBD2	.	TRBJ2-7	TRBV7-2	CASSRLAMYEQYF	TGTGCCAGCAGCAGACTAGCGATGTACGAGCAGTACTTC
.	.	TRBJ2-7	TRBV7-2	CASSLGEAVYEQYF	TGTGCCAGCAGCTTAGGGGAAGCTGTCTACGAGCAGTACTTC
TRBD1	.	TRBJ2-7	TRBV10-3	CAINPGQAPYEQYF	TGTGCCATCAATCCGGGACAGGCACCCTACGAGCAGTACTTC
.	.	TRBJ2-1	TRBV4-1	CASSQVIAGEQFF	TGCGCCAGCAGCCAAGTGATAGCCGGGGAGCAGTTCTTC
.	.	TRBJ1-2	TRBV9	CASSPGTAGYTF	TGTGCCAGCAGCCCTGGAACAGCTGGCTACACCTTC
TRBD2	.	TRBJ2-1	TRBV27	CASSFTSGSLSYNEQFF	TGTGCCAGCAGTTTTACTAGCGGATCCCTTTCCTACAATGAGCAGTTCTTC
.	.	TRBJ2-7	TRBV7-6	CASSLNRLYEQYF	TGTGCCAGCAGCTTAAACAGACTCTACGAGCAGTACTTC
.	.	TRBJ1-5	TRBV20-1	CSAKGGAGSGNQPQHF	TGCAGTGCTAAGGGAGGGGCAGGCTCGGGCAATCAGCCCCAGCATTTT
TRBD1	few	TRBJ2-1	TRBV27	CASMRGRDNEQFF	TGTGCCAGCATGAGGGGGCGCGACAATGAGCAGTTCTTC
TRBD1	.	TRBJ1-2	TRBV7-9	CASSVTGVDGYTF	TGTGCCAGCAGCGTCACAGGGGTCGACGGCTACACCTTC
TRBD2	.	TRBJ2-3	TRBV24-1	CATSDLSGSGDTQYF	TGTGCCACCAGTGATTTAAGCGGGAGTGGAGATACGCAGTATTTT
TRBD2	.	TRBJ2-5	TRBV30	CAWNLAGTKETQYF	TGTGCCTGGAATCTCGCAGGGACTAAAGAGACCCAGTACTTC
.	.	TRBJ1-4	TRBV4-3	CASSQEHSAFRNEKLFF	TGCGCCAGCAGCCAAGAACACTCGGCCTTCAGGAATGAAAAACTGTTTTTT
TRBD2	.	TRBJ2-5	TRBV29-1	CSVETGLGLGTQYF	TGCAGCGTTGAAACGGGACTAGGTTTAGGGACCCAGTACTTC
.	.	TRBJ2-1	TRBV14	CASSQDHPQWETQFF	TGTGCCAGCAGCCAAGATCACCCCCAATGGGAGACCCAGTTCTTC
.	.	TRBJ1-2	TRBV9	CASSFDSLGYTF	TGTGCCAGCAGCTTCGACAGTCTCGGCTACACCTTC
TRBD2	few	TRBJ2-5	TRBV9	CASSTLAGETQYF	TGTGCCAGCAGCACACTAGCGGGGGAGACCCAGTACTTC
.	few	TRBJ2-1	TRBV5-6	CASSLGLHEQFF	TGTGCCAGCAGCTTGGGTCTGCATGAGCAGTTCTTC
.	few	TRBJ2-3	TRBV29-1	CSVDRPSEFTDTQYF	TGCAGCGTCGACCGGCCCAGCGAGTTTACAGATACGCAGTATTTT
.	.	TRBJ2-7	TRBV20-1	CSARALYEQYF	TGCAGTGCTAGAGCCCTCTACGAGCAGTACTTC
.	.	TRBJ1-1	TRBV7-8	CASSSPPGRNEAFF	TGTGCCAGCAGCTCCCCTCCGGGGAGGAATGAAGCTTTCTTT
TRBD1	.	TRBJ2-3	TRBV11-3	CASSFGPGQGGPDTQYF	TGTGCCAGCAGCTTTGGGCCGGGACAGGGTGGTCCAGATACGCAGTATTTT
.	few	TRBJ2-1	TRBV5-1	CASSLGGALYNEQFF	TGCGCCAGCAGCTTGGGGGGGGCCCTCTACAATGAGCAGTTCTTC
TRBD2	.	TRBJ2-7	TRBV27	CASRQRESYYEQYF	TGTGCCAGCAGACAGCGGGAGAGTTACTACGAGCAGTACTTC
TRBD1	.	TRBJ1-1	TRBV5-1	CASSWGQVRGTEAFF	TGCGCCAGCAGCTGGGGACAGGTGAGGGGCACTGAAGCTTTCTTT
.	.	TRBJ2-5	TRBV29-1	CSVVEGSSETQYF	TGCAGCGTTGTCGAAGGGAGTTCAGAGACCCAGTACTTC
.	.	TRBJ2-5	TRBV25-1	CASSEWVAETQYF	TGTGCCAGCAGTGAATGGGTTGCAGAGACCCAGTACTTC
TRBD2	.	TRBJ2-3	TRBV4-1	CASSQVGRLAGTRSTDTQYF	TGCGCCAGCAGCCAAGTGGGAAGACTAGCGGGGACCCGGAGCACAGATACGCAGTATTTT
.	.	TRBJ2-3	TRBV7-2	CASSLVAGGGSTDTQYF	TGTGCCAGCAGCTTAGTGGCTGGGGGTGGAAGCACAGATACGCAGTATTTT
.	.	TRBJ2-3	TRBV12-3/TRBV12-4	CASSQALSTDTQYF	TGTGCCAGCAGCCAAGCGCTTAGCACAGATACGCAGTATTTT
.	many	TRBJ2-1	TRBV7-3	CASSLYPLFEQFF	TGTGCCAGCAGCTTATATCCCCTTTTTGAGCAGTTCTTC
TRBD1	.	TRBJ2-3	TRBV29-1	CSVDSGQGADTQYF	TGCAGCGTTGATTCAGGACAGGGGGCAGATACGCAGTATTTT
TRBD2	.	TRBJ2-1	TRBV5-1	CASSLVLAGPYNEQFF	TGCGCCAGCAGCTTGGTACTAGCGGGACCTTACAATGAGCAGTTCTTC
.	.	TRBJ2-7	TRBV6-2/TRBV6-3	CASRQGSIPYEQYF	TGTGCCAGCAGACAGGGAAGTATCCCCTACGAGCAGTACTTC
.	.	TRBJ2-7	TRBV29-1	CSVQGFGNYEQYF	TGCAGCGTCCAGGGGTTCGGGAATTACGAGCAGTACTTC